This TCR beta chain was captured in a study of beta chain features in type 1 diabetes. Study observations and caveats: In patients and controls equally, PCR might favor templates that are shorter. TCRB CDR3s were moderately but significantly shorter in Type 1 diabetes patients in all four CD4+ subsets. cDNA sequencing could over-represent cells with high TCR expression.

This CDR3 contains 15 residues. The V end was cut by 0 bases, the J end by 4 bases, with 10 bases between. The germline V gene encodes CDR1 SGDLS and CDR2 YYNGEE. Stem cell-like memory, regulatory, central memory and naive CD4+ cells were sorted via CD45RO/CCR7/CD25/CD127/CD95/CD27. Reverse transcribing all isolated RNA meant expressed TCRB transcripts were sequenced. Profiled with immunoSEQ multiplex PCR; TCRdb holds only in-frame clones, not every one. The data show roughly 450,000 clones, 11% to 15% seen once. This clone was seen a handful of times. Its antigen remains unidentified. The sequencing sample was made of naive CD4+ T cells from blood. The sequence was obtained from a man aged 30-40 years in good health. The rearrangement joins TRBV9 to TRBJ2-2; D remains ambiguous. The CDR3 region has the DNA TGTGCCAGCAGCGTAGTACAAGTTGCCACCGGGGAGCTGTTTTTT. It translates to CASSVVQVATGELFF.